A selection of T cell receptor beta chains follows, all from one sample in a study of Graves' ophthalmopathy and Graves' hyperthyroidism. Each CDR3 protein gets one entry after TCRdb re-called the multiplex PCR reads with MiXCR. The sample lists 40,000 to 50,000 distinct CDR3 sequences, 52% occurring once. Specimen: peripheral blood. The receptors were sampled from an adult man with Graves' ophthalmopathy. CDR3s include the opening cysteine and the closing phenylalanine or tryptophan. A D gene is named only where the DNA matches it firmly. Clone sizes are given selectively: once, few, many, or a class where the clone is expanded.

many TRBJ2-5 TRBV24-1 . CATSDPKLPQETQYF TGTGCCACCAGTGACCCTAAATTACCCCAGGAGACCCAGTACTTC
many TRBJ1-1 TRBV20-1 . CSASNGVWGGGLGEAFF TGCAGTGCTAGTAACGGGGTGTGGGGGGGCGGTTTGGGTGAAGCTTTCTTT
many TRBJ2-3 TRBV20-1 TRBD2 CSAPTSGTSGRGGTDTQYF TGCAGTGCTCCTACATCGGGGACTAGCGGGAGGGGCGGCACAGATACGCAGTATTTT
. TRBJ2-5 TRBV20-1 TRBD1 CSAQYRGPNQPQYF TGCAGTGCCCAATACAGGGGACCTAATCAGCCCCAGTACTTC
many TRBJ1-2 TRBV5-1 . CASSADVPYGYTF TGCGCCAGCAGCGCAGACGTACCCTATGGCTACACCTTC
few TRBJ2-1 TRBV3-1 TRBD2 CASTQAGGPSRNEQFF TGTGCCAGCACCCAAGCGGGAGGGCCCTCGCGGAATGAGCAGTTCTTC
. TRBJ2-1 TRBV3-1 TRBD1 CASSHDRAHEQFF TGTGCCAGCAGCCACGACAGGGCCCATGAGCAGTTCTTC
once TRBJ2-7 TRBV5-4 TRBD2 CASQAGGPVYEQYF TGTGCCAGTCAAGCGGGAGGGCCTGTCTACGAGCAGTACTTC
many TRBJ2-7 TRBV16 . CASSQSAAGYEQYF TGTGCCAGCAGCCAATCAGCAGCCGGGTACGAGCAGTACTTC
. TRBJ2-1 TRBV9 . CASSVGTQKSYNEQFF TGTGCCAGCAGCGTAGGGACCCAAAAAAGCTACAATGAGCAGTTCTTC
. TRBJ2-3 TRBV15 . CATSRDSLADEQYF TGTGCCACCAGCAGAGATAGCCTAGCTGATGAGCAGTATTTT
. TRBJ1-5 TRBV20-1 . CSASRDFRTDTQHF TGCAGTGCTTCCCGGGACTTCCGCACAGATACGCAGCATTTT
many TRBJ2-1 TRBV5-1 TRBD2 CASSLAGTSSHEQFF TGCGCCAGCAGCTTGGCCGGGACTAGTAGCCATGAGCAGTTCTTC
many TRBJ2-7 TRBV6-1 TRBD1 CASSPQGQGAYEQYF TGTGCCAGCAGCCCTCAAGGACAGGGGGCCTACGAGCAGTACTTC
. TRBJ2-5 TRBV11-2 TRBD1 CASSSNRGGETQYF TGTGCCAGCAGCTCAAACAGGGGCGGAGAGACCCAGTACTTC
many TRBJ1-1 TRBV2 . CASSEEVVGATEAFF TGTGCCAGCAGTGAAGAGGTGGTTGGGGCCACTGAAGCTTTCTTT
. TRBJ2-7 TRBV5-1 . CVSSPGGDGADEQYF TGCGTCAGCAGCCCGGGCGGGGACGGGGCCGACGAGCAGTACTTC
medium-sized TRBJ1-1 TRBV29-1 . CSVRREGQGSEAFF TGCAGCGTTCGACGGGAGGGGCAAGGAAGCGAAGCTTTCTTT
. TRBJ2-5 TRBV7-2 TRBD1 CASSSAGQGEGTQYF TGTGCCAGCAGCTCTGCGGGACAGGGGGAGGGGACCCAGTACTTC
. TRBJ2-7 TRBV29-1 TRBD1 CSVGCGTGTYEQYF TGCAGCGTTGGGTGCGGGACAGGGACCTACGAGCAGTACTTC
. TRBJ1-1 TRBV2 . CASSENPGNTEAFF TGTGCCAGCAGTGAAAATCCAGGGAACACTGAAGCTTTCTTT
. TRBJ2-3 TRBV5-1 . CTSTVGELHDTQYF TGCACCAGCACCGTCGGGGAACTACACGATACACAGTATTTT
. TRBJ1-1 TRBV19 . CASSSGRPGTEAFF TGTGCCAGTAGCTCAGGGCGCCCTGGGACTGAAGCTTTCTTT
many TRBJ2-3 TRBV6-1 . CASSELIVSDLTDTQYF TGTGCCAGCAGTGAGTTAATAGTATCCGACTTGACAGATACGCAGTATTTT
. TRBJ2-6 TRBV19 TRBD1 CASRDRGIPGANVLTF TGTGCCAGCCGGGACAGGGGAATACCTGGGGCCAACGTCCTGACTTTC
. TRBJ2-6 TRBV5-1 . CASSRGLLSGANVLTF TGTGCCAGCAGCCGAGGACTGCTCTCTGGGGCCAACGTCCTGACTTTC
once TRBJ1-2 TRBV19 . CASSILGGYTF TGTGCCAGTAGTATATTAGGGGGCTACACCTTC
. TRBJ2-7 TRBV28 TRBD2 CASSLCGPAGDYERYF TGTGCCAGCAGTCTCTGCGGACCAGCGGGGGACTACGAGCGGTACTTC
. TRBJ2-1 TRBV29-1 . CSQVSTEQFF TGCAGCCAAGTCAGCACTGAGCAGTTCTTC
. TRBJ1-5 TRBV20-1 . CSARGQHF TGCAGTGCTAGAGGACAGCATTTT
many TRBJ1-2 TRBV12-3/TRBV12-4 TRBD1 CASSLQGAGGYTF TGTGCCAGCAGTCTACAGGGGGCTGGGGGCTACACCTTC
many TRBJ1-5 TRBV30 . CAWSRPDQPQHF TGTGCCTGGAGTCGGCCGGATCAGCCCCAGCATTTT
many TRBJ1-2 TRBV6-5 . CASSYRPQEGGGYTF TGTGCCAGCAGTTACCGTCCACAGGAAGGAGGTGGCTACACCTTC
many TRBJ2-1 TRBV6-5 . CASRYTLGSFYNEQFF TGTGCCAGCAGGTACACCCTAGGGTCCTTTTACAATGAGCAGTTCTTC
. TRBJ2-2 TRBV24-1 . CATSDFRQERDTGELFF TGTGCCACCAGTGATTTTCGGCAGGAACGGGACACCGGGGAGCTGTTTTTT
many TRBJ2-5 TRBV5-1 . CASRPQGGETQYF TGCGCCAGCCGTCCCCAGGGCGGGGAGACCCAGTACTTC
. TRBJ2-5 TRBV5-1 TRBD2 CASSLTSGLETQYF TGCGCCAGCAGCTTGACTAGCGGGCTGGAGACCCAGTACTTC
. TRBJ1-5 TRBV6-4 TRBD1 CASTGTDSNQPQHF TGTGCCAGTACCGGGACAGATAGCAATCAGCCCCAGCATTTT
. TRBJ2-5 TRBV10-1 TRBD1 CASSRDRGQETQYF TGCGCCAGCAGCCGGGACAGGGGGCAAGAGACCCAGTACTTC
. TRBJ1-2 TRBV24-1 . CATSEGVDGYTF TGTGCTACCAGTGAGGGGGTGGATGGCTACACCTTC
. TRBJ2-1 TRBV5-1 . CASSLEGANNEQFF TGCGCCAGCAGCTTGGAAGGGGCTAACAATGAGCAGTTCTTC
few TRBJ1-1 TRBV18 . CASSPSQGNLEAFF TGTGCCAGCTCACCATCTCAGGGAAATCTCGAAGCTTTCTTT
many TRBJ2-5 TRBV7-3 . CASSLTAPGFAQYF TGTGCCAGCAGCTTAACGGCCCCGGGGTTCGCCCAGTACTTC
. TRBJ2-7 TRBV19 . CASSGNVGRQYF TGTGCCAGTAGTGGGAACGTAGGGCGACAGTACTTC
once TRBJ2-6 TRBV10-3 . CAISEGTGHGAEAF TGTGCCATCAGTGAGGGAACAGGCCATGGGGCTGAAGCTTTC
. TRBJ2-1 TRBV4-3 TRBD2 CASSRGLRTSGGARNEQFF TGCGCCAGCAGCCGCGGACTCAGGACTAGCGGGGGGGCCAGGAATGAGCAGTTCTTC
many TRBJ2-3 TRBV11-2 . CASRLTLGGSTDTQYF TGTGCCAGCAGATTAACCCTCGGCGGGAGCACAGATACGCAGTATTTT
many TRBJ2-5 TRBV4-3 . CASSQDLGGRVGETQYF TGCGCCAGCAGCCAAGATCTGGGCGGCAGGGTGGGAGAGACCCAGTACTTC
many TRBJ2-1 TRBV7-8 TRBD2 CASSLGTSGAYNEQFF TGTGCCAGCAGCTTAGGGACTAGCGGGGCCTACAATGAGCAGTTCTTC
many TRBJ2-1 TRBV9 TRBD1 CASSLGQGGGGSYNEQFF TGTGCCAGCAGCCTAGGACAGGGAGGTGGTGGCTCCTACAATGAGCAGTTCTTC
. TRBJ2-1 TRBV9 TRBD1 CASSPRGGQGYNEQFF TGTGCCAGCTCACCCCGGGGCGGACAGGGGTACAATGAGCAGTTCTTC
medium-sized TRBJ1-6 TRBV29-1 TRBD1 CSVLPQGEPLHF TGCAGCGTCCTACCGCAGGGGGAGCCCCTCCACTTT